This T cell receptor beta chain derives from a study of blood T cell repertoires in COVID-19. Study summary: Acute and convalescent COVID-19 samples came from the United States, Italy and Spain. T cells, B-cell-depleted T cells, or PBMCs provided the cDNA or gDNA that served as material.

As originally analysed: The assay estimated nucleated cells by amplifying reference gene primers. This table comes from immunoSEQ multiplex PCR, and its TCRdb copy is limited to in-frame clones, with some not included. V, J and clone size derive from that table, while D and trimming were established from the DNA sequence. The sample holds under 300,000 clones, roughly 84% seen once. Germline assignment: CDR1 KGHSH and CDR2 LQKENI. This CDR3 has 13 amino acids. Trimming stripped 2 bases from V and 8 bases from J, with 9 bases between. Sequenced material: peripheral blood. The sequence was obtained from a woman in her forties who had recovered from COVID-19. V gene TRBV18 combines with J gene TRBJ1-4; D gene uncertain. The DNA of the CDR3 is TGTGCCAGCTCACCAGGGCAACAAGAAAAACTGTTTTTT. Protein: CASSPGQQEKLFF. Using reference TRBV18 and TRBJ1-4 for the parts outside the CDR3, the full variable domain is NAGVMQNPRHLVRRRGQEARLRCSPMKGHSHVYWYRQLPEEGLKFMVYLQKENIIDESGMPKERFSAEFPKEGPSILRIQQVVRGDSAAYFCASSPGQQEKLFFGSGTQLSVL.